This T cell receptor beta chain was captured in a study of Tregs in tolerant kidney transplant recipients. Study outcomes and limitations: Biological reproducibility was not directly addressed, but technical replication error appeared minimal. Some patients' samples used different primers over time, so nucleotide sequences weren't comparable. Few patients were studied, so findings need validation in larger groups.

The protocol was immunoSEQ multiplex PCR, while the TCRdb copy is restricted to in-frame clones and leaves out a portion. The repertoire holds 90,000 to 130,000 clones, with 85% to 90% as singletons. With regard to this clone: Its target is unknown.

The CDR3 spans 15 residues. V was clipped by 4 bases and J by 0 bases; unmatched bases: 3. Germline CDR1 and CDR2: SNHLY and FYNNEI. This sequence was found in a human donor who received a combined kidney and bone marrow transplant. The specimen was CD4+ T cells from blood, collected before the transplant. The chain recombines TRBV2 with TRBJ2-3, with 8 positions matching TRBD2. The CDR3 nucleotides are TGTGCCAGCAGTGTAGAGCGGGGGAGCACAGATACGCAGTATTTT. This gives the protein CASSVERGSTDTQYF.